The 21 T cell receptor beta chains below all came from one sample that was sequenced in a study of Graves' ophthalmopathy and Graves' hyperthyroidism. Amplification of TCR beta CDR3 regions used RNA transcripts. Second-round multiplex PCR came after first-round RT-PCR with HTBI primers. TCRdb re-called the multiplex PCR reads with MiXCR, one entry per CDR3 protein. Among around 1.1 million distinct CDR3 sequences listed, 35% to 40% were seen once. The sequenced material came from peripheral blood or thyroid tissue (not recorded which). These receptors originate from an adult man with Graves' hyperthyroidism.

This clonotype was seen a few times. The J gene is TRBJ2-5, the V gene TRBV7-9, with D unresolved. CDR1 is SEHNR and CDR2 is FQNEAQ in the germline V gene (reference sequence). The CDR3 consists of 13 residues. Between the trimmed V and J ends, which lost 3 bases and 2 bases, there was a span of 7 bases. The CDR3 DNA reads as TGTGCCAGCAGCTTTGCTCAGCAAGAGACCCAGTACTTC. This codes for CASSFAQQETQYF. Drawing the rest from reference TRBV7-9 and TRBJ2-5, the complete variable domain is DTGVSQNPRHKITKRGQNVTFRCDPISEHNRLYWYRQTLGQGPEFLTYFQNEAQLEKSRLLSDRFSAERPKGSFSTLEIQRTEQGDSAMYLCASSFAQQETQYFGPGTRLLVL.

This clonotype was found a few times. The rearrangement joins TRBV11-3 to TRBJ2-7; D is unclear. Germline-derived CDR1 and CDR2 are SGHNT and YENEEA. The CDR3 has 15 residues. The V gene lost 5 bases and the J gene lost 0 bases, with 14 bases spanning the gap. Here the CDR3 reads CASSPNGLTSYEQYF. The CDR3 DNA follows: TGTGCCAGCAGCCCCAACGGGTTGACCTCCTACGAGCAGTACTTC.

The rearrangement links TRBV7-2 to TRBJ1-2; 12 bases are shared with TRBD1. CDR1 is SGHTA, CDR2 FQGNSA, per germline. V trimming: 5 bases; J trimming: 6 bases; junction bases outside the gene matches: 13. This CDR3 spans 17 amino acids. The DNA of the CDR3 is TGTGCCAGCAGCGTCACCCCCAGGGACAGGGGGCTTCATGGCTACACCTTC. It is translated as CASSVTPRDRGLHGYTF.

Many counts were recorded for this clonotype. CDR3 protein: CATSGNPTYQETQYF. CDR3 sequence (DNA): TGTGCCACCAGTGGCAATCCTACGTACCAAGAGACCCAGTACTTC. The V gene is TRBV24-1, the J gene TRBJ2-5, with D unresolved. This CDR3 has 15 residues. CDR1 and CDR2 from the germline V gene are KGHDR and SFDVKD. Trimming took off 5 bases at V and 0 bases at J, with 12 bases between the two ends.

This clonotype was picked up many times. V gene TRBV5-1 combines with J gene TRBJ1-2; D not certain. Looked up from germline, CDR1 is SGHRS and CDR2 is YFSETQ. The length of the CDR3 is 15 residues. Trimming shortened V by 0 bases and J by 8 bases, and 17 bases separated the two germline ends. This CDR3 reads CASSLAEERPWGYTF. The CDR3 region has the DNA TGCGCCAGCAGCTTGGCCGAGGAGCGGCCATGGGGCTACACCTTC.

This clonotype appeared a single time. J is TRBJ2-2 and V is TRBV7-7; D is ambiguous. The CDR3 is made up of 14 amino acids. In germline, CDR1 is SSHAT, CDR2 FNYEAQ (reference sequence). The V and J ends lost 5 bases and 5 bases respectively, with 12 bases between them. CDR3 coding DNA: TGTGCCAGCAGCCGATTGACCGGGACCGGGGAGCTGTTTTTT. This sequence encodes CASSRLTGTGELFF.

The V call is TRBV6-4, the J call TRBJ1-2; TRBD1 is a possible D gene (5 bases). Germline CDR1 reads MRHNA; CDR2 reads SNTAGT. The V gene lost 3 bases and the J gene lost 8 bases, with 16 bases spanning the gap. The CDR3 totals 14 residues. CDR3: CASSEEAGNGGYTF. The CDR3 DNA sequence: TGTGCCAGCAGTGAAGAGGCAGGGAATGGCGGCTACACCTTC.

The chain is built from TRBV3-1 and TRBJ1-6; D is unclear. The germline V gene has CDR1 LGHDT and CDR2 YNNKEL (reference sequence). V gave up 5 bases and J gave up 13 bases, with 18 bases separating them. CDR3 length: 14 residues. The CDR3 DNA is TGTGCCAGCAGCTCCGACCTATTTTCAAGTCCCCTCCACTTT. It specifies CASSSDLFSSPLHF.

This clonotype was found many times. The chain combines TRBV12-3 or TRBV12-4 with TRBJ1-1; D unclear. Trimming cost V 8 bases and J 4 bases, with 8 bases left between them. The CDR3 loop spans 11 amino acids. DNA for the CDR3: TGTGCCAGCTTTCTAGTCACTGAAGCTTTCTTT. The encoded protein is CASFLVTEAFF.

This clonotype has a handful of counts. The rearrangement joins TRBV7-3 to TRBJ1-1; 9 nucleotides agree with TRBD1. V lost 5 bases and J lost 4; bases outside the gene matches: 8. This CDR3 is built from 15 residues. Germline V gene data show CDR1 as SGHTA and CDR2 as FQGTGA. The CDR3 nucleotides are TGTGCCAGCAGCCCCGGACAGGGGCCCCTCACTGAAGCTTTCTTT. Protein sequence: CASSPGQGPLTEAFF.

In this sample, this clonotype turned up many times. This chain links TRBV6-5 with TRBJ1-3; 8 bases align to TRBD1. The CDR3 sequence is 16 residues long. J gave up 3 bases and V 0 bases, and 4 bases lay outside the gene matches. The germline V gene encodes CDR1 MNHEY and CDR2 SVGAGI. CDR3 in DNA: TGTGCCAGCAGTTACTCTCCGGGACAGGATGGAAACACCATATATTTT. Translation gives CASSYSPGQDGNTIYF.

This chain uses TRBV20-1 with TRBJ1-2; D is unresolved. V lost 7 bases and J lost 3, with 9 bases in between. Looked up from germline, CDR1 is DFQATT and CDR2 is SNEGSKA (reference sequence). The CDR3 consists of 11 residues. The CDR3 bases are TGCAGTGGGGGAAGGGACTATGGCTACACCTTC. It encodes CSGGRDYGYTF.

This clonotype was counted only a few times. V gene TRBV2 combines with J gene TRBJ1-3; no clear D. Looked up from germline, CDR1 is SNHLY and CDR2 is FYNNEI. CDR3 size: 14 residues. The ends were cut back, 2 bases at V and 11 bases at J, with 16 bases in the middle. The CDR3 DNA is TGTGCCAGCAGTGAATTCGGGAGCTCGAACGCCATATATTTT. Encoded protein: CASSEFGSSNAIYF.

This clonotype appeared many times. The V call is TRBV6-6, the J call TRBJ1-3; D remains ambiguous. Trimming took off 0 bases at V and 0 bases at J, with 6 bases between the two ends. The V gene's germline CDR1 is MNHNY and CDR2 SVGAGI (reference sequence). CDR3 length equals 15 residues. In DNA form, the CDR3 reads TGTGCCAGCAGTTACTCGCCAGGCTCTGGAAACACCATATATTTT. This translates into CASSYSPGSGNTIYF.

The CDR3 loop reads CAISTLWTVRSGANVLTF. CDR3 bases: TGTGCCATCAGTACCCTGTGGACGGTGAGGTCTGGGGCCAACGTCCTGACTTTC. The J gene is TRBJ2-6, the V gene TRBV10-3; no clear D gene. The V gene's germline CDR1 is ENHRY and CDR2 SYGVKD. The V end was cut by 5 bases, the J end by 1 base, with 18 bases between. The CDR3 has 18 amino acids.

This clonotype was seen a few times. V usage is TRBV16 and J usage is TRBJ2-3, with D unclear. The CDR3 loop spans 16 amino acids. Germline lookup yields CDR1 KGHSY and CDR2 FQNENV. Trimming took 1 base from V and 3 from J, leaving 14 bases between them. The CDR3 nucleotides are TGTGCCAGCAGCCAATTTACCCTACCGACGACAGATACGCAGTATTTT. This gives the protein CASSQFTLPTTDTQYF.

This chain links TRBV5-1 with TRBJ2-2; 10 bases are a match to TRBD1. The ends lost 4 bases at V and 3 bases at J; junction bases unmatched: 6. Per the germline V gene, CDR1 is SGHRS and CDR2 is YFSETQ. The CDR3 contains 16 residues. The CDR3 DNA sequence: TGCGCCAGCAGCGCCGGGACAGGGGTGGACACCGGGGAGCTGTTTTTT. Protein sequence: CASSAGTGVDTGELFF. Full variable domain (rest looked up from reference TRBV5-1 and TRBJ2-2): KAGVTQTPRYLIKTRGQQVTLSCSPISGHRSVSWYQQTPGQGLQFLFEYFSETQRNKGNFPGRFSGRQFSNSRSEMNVSTLELGDSALYLCASSAGTGVDTGELFFGEGSRLTVL.

This clonotype was picked up one time. This may be a read error, as it is one base from a much larger clone. The chain recombines TRBV11-2 with TRBJ2-7; 8 nucleotides align to TRBD2. The CDR3 length is 15 residues. From germline, CDR1 is SGHAT and CDR2 FQNNGV. CDR3 nucleotide sequence: TGTGCCAGCAGCTTAATAGTTAGCGGGACCGGCGGGCAGCACTTC. Protein product: CASSLIVSGTGGQHF.

There are a few counts of this clonotype. Germline is not matched at one junction end, which may reflect a read error. CDR3 DNA sequence: TGTGCCAGCAGCAGCGGTATGGGGAATCAGCCCCAGCATTTT. Translation gives CASSSGMGNQPQHF. The J gene is TRBJ1-5, the V gene TRBV5-1; D call uncertain. This CDR3 is 14 amino acids long. CDR1 is SGHRS and CDR2 is YFSETQ in the germline V gene.

Comments on this clonotype: Being one base from a much bigger clone, this may be a read error. The chain links TRBV3-1 to TRBJ2-5, with a weak D call TRBD2 (6 bases). Between the trimmed V and J ends, which lost 1 base and 7 bases, there was a span of 10 bases. The CDR3 has 13 amino acids. Per the germline V gene, CDR1 is LGHDT and CDR2 is YNNKEL (reference sequence). The CDR3 DNA reads TGTGCCAGCAGCCAAGGACCGGAGGGGACCCAGTACTTC. It encodes CASSQGPEGTQYF.

The V call is TRBV20-1, the J call TRBJ2-5; 7 bases match TRBD2. Trimming took 6 bases from V and 2 from J; bases not matched to a gene: 6. CDR1 is DFQATT, CDR2 SNEGSKA, per germline (reference sequence). This CDR3 comprises 13 residues. Here the CDR3 reads CSAIMGGQETQYF. As DNA, the CDR3 is TGCAGTGCCATCATGGGGGGGCAAGAGACCCAGTACTTC.